This record looks at one T cell receptor beta chain sequence and its context. This entry comes from a study of CD8 T cells in Susac syndrome. This CDR3 comprises 18 residues. Trimming removed 2 bases at V and 6 bases at J, with 26 bases between. RNA in amounts of roughly 0.5 to 1 ug was reverse transcribed with random hexamers. TCRdb reanalysed the immunoSEQ multiplex PCR reads using MiXCR and keeps one entry per CDR3 protein. The sample includes hundreds of thousands of distinct CDR3 sequences, about 90% of them seen just once. Sequencing input: CD8+ T cells from PBMCs. The clonotype originates from a human donor with multiple sclerosis. V gene TRBV23-1 combines with J gene TRBJ2-7; tentatively, D is TRBD1 or TRBD2 (6 bases each). TRBV23-1 is placed among ORFs of uncertain function. The CDR3: CASSQRQIGGAVYSEQYF. CDR3 bases: TGCGCCAGCAGTCAACGCCAAATCGGGGGCGCGGTTTATTCCGAGCAGTACTTC.